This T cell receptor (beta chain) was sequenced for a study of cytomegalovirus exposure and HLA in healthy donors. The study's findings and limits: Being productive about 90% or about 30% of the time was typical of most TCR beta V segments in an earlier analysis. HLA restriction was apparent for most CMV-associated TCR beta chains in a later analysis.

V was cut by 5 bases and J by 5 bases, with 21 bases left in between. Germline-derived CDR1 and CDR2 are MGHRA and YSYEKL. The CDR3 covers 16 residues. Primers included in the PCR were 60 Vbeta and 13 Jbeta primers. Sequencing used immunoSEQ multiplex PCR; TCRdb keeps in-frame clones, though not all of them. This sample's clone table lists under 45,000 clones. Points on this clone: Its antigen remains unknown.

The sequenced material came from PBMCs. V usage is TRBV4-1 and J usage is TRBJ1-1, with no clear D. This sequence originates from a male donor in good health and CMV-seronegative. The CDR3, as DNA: TGCGCCAGCAGCTCACGGGGAGGTAATCGGGGTACTGAAGCTTTCTTT. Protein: CASSSRGGNRGTEAFF.